This TCR beta chain is drawn from a study of blood T cell repertoires in COVID-19. For the study at large: PBMCs, B-cell-depleted T cells, or T cells were the source of the cDNA or gDNA that made up the material.

Trimming at V came to 5 bases and at J to 6 bases, leaving 8 bases not matched to a gene. Germline CDR1 is MDHEN and CDR2 is SYDVKM. CDR3 size: 14 residues. Profiling relied on immunoSEQ multiplex PCR, and the TCRdb table lists in-frame clones only, not all of them. The sample has some 51,000 clones, around nine tenths seen once; the top ten hold about an eighth. The clonotype originates from a human donor with active COVID-19. The donor label of this sample is uncertain. The genes are TRBV28 and TRBJ2-5; 8 nucleotides line up with TRBD1. The sequencing input was peripheral blood. The CDR3 protein is CASSPYRGIKTQYF. The CDR3 nucleotides read TGTGCCAGCAGTCCATACAGGGGGATAAAGACCCAGTACTTC.